One sample yielded the 28 T cell receptor beta chains listed below, sequenced in a study of blood T cells in healthy people across ages. Combining a sample-barcoded 5' primer with a J-beta primer mix, a second PCR ran for roughly 7 to 12 cycles. TCRdb reanalysed the 5' RACE reads using MiXCR and keeps one entry per CDR3 protein. The sample yields about 1.7 million distinct CDR3 sequences, roughly 27% seen once. Sample: blood. Every receptor here comes from a woman aged 25 to 39 in good health.

The table lists this clonotype with a few counts. The V and J genes are TRBV19 and TRBJ2-7; TRBD2 aligns across 7 bases. The V segment lost 8 bases and the J segment 4 bases; nucleotides outside the gene matches: 20. This CDR3 has 17 amino acids. Germline V lookup: CDR1 LNHDA, CDR2 SQIVND (reference sequence). The CDR3 DNA is TGTGCCAGTGAATCTCAGCGGAAGCGGGATAGACTATACGAGCAGTACTTC. Protein product: CASESQRKRDRLYEQYF.

The V call is TRBV20-1, the J call TRBJ2-2; D is possibly TRBD2 (5 bases). The CDR3 consists of 14 residues. Germline V gives CDR1 DFQATT, CDR2 SNEGSKA (reference sequence). Trimming removed 6 bases at V and 5 bases at J, with 16 bases between. CDR3 nucleotide sequence: TGCAGTGCGCTGCGCGACACGGGAACCGGGGAGCTGTTTTTT. This gives the protein CSALRDTGTGELFF.

Ten or more counts support this clonotype. The J gene is TRBJ2-4, the V gene TRBV11-2, with D possibly being TRBD2 (6 bases). This CDR3 has 17 amino acids. V was trimmed by 1 base and J by 1 base, leaving 14 bases between them. Germline values: CDR1 SGHAT, CDR2 FQNNGV. The DNA of the CDR3 is TGTGCCAGCAGCTTAGCTCTTGGAGGGATCGCCAAAAACATTCAGTACTTC. Residues: CASSLALGGIAKNIQYF.

In its sample, this clonotype was seen many times. The V call is TRBV4-3, the J call TRBJ2-7; unclear D gene. Looked up from germline, CDR1 is LGHNA and CDR2 is YSLEER. This CDR3 has 14 residues. V lost 1 base and J lost 1, with 8 bases in between. The CDR3 DNA reads TGCGCCAGCAGCCAAGGTCGGCAGTCCTACGAGCAGTACTTC. Residues: CASSQGRQSYEQYF.

Only a few counts were recorded for this clonotype. The V gene is TRBV5-1, the J gene TRBJ2-3; D not certain. Deletions cut 2 bases from V and 13 bases from J, with 14 bases between. The V gene's germline CDR1 is SGHRS and CDR2 YFSETQ. The CDR3 covers 12 residues. For the CDR3, the DNA is TGCGCCAGCAGCTTCGAACTCCCGCAAAAGTATTTT. This encodes CASSFELPQKYF.

This clonotype was counted between two and nine times. The CDR3 coding sequence is TGTGCCAGCAGGGGACTAGCCCTGTCAGATACGCAGTATTTT. Translated: CASRGLALSDTQYF. The chain has TRBV7-2 and TRBJ2-3; 9 bases agree with TRBD2. The germline CDR1 and CDR2 sequences are SGHTA and FQGNSA. The V segment lost 6 bases and the J segment 4 bases; nucleotides outside the gene matches: 5. This CDR3 has 14 amino acids.

CDR3: CASSPDFSYNEQFF. DNA of the CDR3: TGCGCCAGCAGCCCGGACTTTTCCTACAATGAGCAGTTCTTC. This sequence joins TRBV5-1 and TRBJ2-1; perhaps TRBD2 as D (5 bases). Germline CDR1 reads SGHRS; CDR2 reads YFSETQ. The ends were cut back, 4 bases at V and 1 base at J, with 9 bases in the middle. This CDR3 spans 14 amino acids.

This clonotype has only a few counts. V usage is TRBV7-9 and J usage is TRBJ2-3; 8 nucleotides align to TRBD1. This CDR3 region has 17 residues. Losses at the gene ends were 5 bases for V and 2 bases for J; bases not matched to a gene: 12. Germline-derived CDR1 and CDR2 are SEHNR and FQNEAQ (reference sequence). CDR3 in amino acids: CASSLPRTGTDTDTQYF. CDR3 bases: TGTGCCAGCAGCCTCCCCCGGACAGGGACAGACACAGATACGCAGTATTTT.

This clonotype was picked up many times. The gene calls are TRBV7-2 and TRBJ2-7; D gene uncertain. V was clipped by 1 base and J by 6 bases, with 10 bases between them. CDR3 length: 13 residues. Germline V gives CDR1 SGHTA, CDR2 FQGNSA. The CDR3 DNA reads as TGTGCCAGCAGCTTAGAGGCCGGGCGCGAGCAGTACTTC. It codes for CASSLEAGREQYF.

The chain carries TRBV2 and TRBJ1-2; no clear D. V was clipped by 6 bases and J by 2 bases, with 16 bases between them. Per germline, CDR1 SNHLY and CDR2 FYNNEI. This CDR3 spans 15 amino acids. The CDR3 nucleotides are TGTGCCAGCAGACCCACTTGGACCGAGAACTATGGCTACACCTTC. It codes for CASRPTWTENYGYTF.

This clonotype came up a few times. The genes are TRBV14 and TRBJ2-5, with D perhaps TRBD2 (5 bases). Germline assignment: CDR1 SGHDN and CDR2 FVKESK. This CDR3 is 13 amino acids long. V lost 2 bases and J 5 bases, leaving 9 bases between the germline ends. The CDR3 region is CASSQWRTETQYF. The DNA for the CDR3 is TGTGCCAGCAGCCAATGGAGGACGGAGACCCAGTACTTC.

This clonotype was detected only a few times. V gene TRBV18 combines with J gene TRBJ2-1, with TRBD2 matching over 12 bases. Per germline, CDR1 KGHSH and CDR2 LQKENI. Unmatched junction bases numbered 4, after V lost 1 base and J lost 6 bases. The CDR3 spans 16 residues. The CDR3 is CASSPQRTSGTNEQFF. In DNA form, the CDR3 reads TGTGCCAGCTCACCACAGCGGACTAGCGGGACCAATGAGCAGTTCTTC.

The CDR3 bases are TGTGCCAGCAGTCCACTCGACGGGCAGCCCCAGCATTTT. Its protein is CASSPLDGQPQHF. V is TRBV3-1 and J is TRBJ1-5; D is ambiguous. Trimming removed 6 bases from V and 7 bases from J, with 13 bases in between. The CDR3 length is 13 residues. Germline CDR1 LGHDT, CDR2 YNNKEL (reference sequence).

This clonotype appeared once. The chain combines TRBV20-1 with TRBJ1-2; D possibly corresponds to TRBD1 (5 bases). Deletions cut 6 bases from V and 4 bases from J, with 15 bases between. Germline V lookup: CDR1 DFQATT, CDR2 SNEGSKA (reference sequence). The CDR3 has 13 residues. CDR3 sequence reads: CSAEDGAGYGYTF. The DNA of the CDR3 is TGCAGTGCCGAGGACGGGGCGGGCTATGGCTACACCTTC.

The genes are TRBV29-1 and TRBJ1-2; D is unclear. The CDR3 length is 14 residues. Germline assignment: CDR1 SQVTM and CDR2 ANQGSEA. V was trimmed by 0 bases and J by 1 base, leaving 9 bases between them. DNA for the CDR3: TGCAGCGTTGAAGATAGGAGGCTTAACTATGGCTACACCTTC. Its translation is CSVEDRRLNYGYTF.

Of note for this clonotype: Just one base apart from a much larger clone, this may be a read error. The chain recombines TRBV20-1 with TRBJ2-7; 10 bases are shared with TRBD2. J lost 3 bases, V lost 7 bases, and 9 bases had no gene match. The CDR3 contains 14 residues. Germline assignment: CDR1 DFQATT and CDR2 SNEGSKA (reference sequence). Here the CDR3 reads CSVGASGSLYEQYF. In nucleotides, the CDR3 is TGCAGTGTTGGGGCTAGCGGGAGCCTCTACGAGCAGTACTTC.

There are a few counts of this clonotype. The chain carries TRBV20-1 and TRBJ1-3; unclear D gene. Germline assignment: CDR1 DFQATT and CDR2 SNEGSKA (reference sequence). The CDR3 runs 13 residues. V was pared by 3 bases and J by 4 bases, with 10 bases between. The CDR3 here is CSASLSGGNTIYF. The CDR3 DNA reads as TGCAGTGCTAGTTTATCCGGAGGAAACACCATATATTTT.

The chain couples TRBV7-9 to TRBJ1-1, with D perhaps TRBD1 (6 bases). This CDR3 is 11 amino acids long. Trimming removed 6 bases from V and 10 bases from J, with 12 bases in between. In germline, CDR1 is SEHNR, CDR2 FQNEAQ (reference sequence). For the CDR3, the DNA is TGTGCCAGCAGTTCACAGGGATTAGCTTTCTTT. This codes for CASSSQGLAFF.

This clonotype was recorded many times. The V gene is TRBV7-9, the J gene TRBJ2-1; 8 nucleotides agree with TRBD2. The ends lost 5 bases at V and 5 bases at J; junction bases unmatched: 8. The CDR3 is 15 residues long. The V gene's germline CDR1 is SEHNR and CDR2 FQNEAQ (reference sequence). CDR3 residues: CASSPSGRGDNEQFF. CDR3 nucleotide sequence: TGTGCCAGCAGCCCCAGCGGGAGAGGGGACAATGAGCAGTTCTTC.

V is TRBV4-2 and J is TRBJ2-4; 10 positions agree with TRBD2. V was clipped by 0 bases and J by 6 bases; unmatched bases: 11. Per the germline V gene, CDR1 is LGHNA and CDR2 is YNFKEQ. There are 18 residues in the CDR3. CDR3 residues: CASSQEGNSGGPGNIQYF. The DNA for the CDR3 is TGTGCCAGCAGCCAAGAAGGGAATAGCGGGGGGCCCGGAAACATTCAGTACTTC.

The chain has TRBV7-6 and TRBJ1-5; D gene uncertain. CDR3 length: 13 amino acids. V dropped 4 bases and J dropped 4 bases, with 8 bases sitting between them. Germline assignment: CDR1 SGHVS and CDR2 FNYEAQ. The CDR3 DNA reads TGTGCCAGCAGCTCGAGACCTAATCAGCCCCAGCATTTT. This encodes CASSSRPNQPQHF.

The rearrangement uses TRBV6-6 and TRBJ1-2; 12 bases are shared with TRBD1. This CDR3 region has 15 residues. Unmatched junction bases numbered 7, after V lost 7 bases and J lost 4 bases. Looked up from germline, CDR1 is MNHNY and CDR2 is SVGAGI (reference sequence). The chain's CDR3 is CASTKGTGGVYGYTF. CDR3 bases: TGTGCCAGCACCAAGGGGACAGGGGGCGTCTATGGCTACACCTTC.

Ten or more counts support this clonotype. This chain links TRBV10-3 with TRBJ2-7; 11 nucleotides match TRBD1. The germline V gene encodes CDR1 ENHRY and CDR2 SYGVKD. Trimming cost V 4 bases and J 2 bases; bases outside gene matches: 1. The CDR3 consists of 14 residues. This CDR3 reads CAISGGQGAYEQYF. In nucleotides, the CDR3 is TGTGCCATCAGTGGGGGACAGGGGGCCTACGAGCAGTACTTC.

The chain uses TRBV29-1 and TRBJ2-1; tentatively, D is TRBD2 (5 bases). The V end lost 3 bases, the J end lost 5 bases, and 14 bases lay between the germline ends. Germline loops: CDR1 SQVTM, CDR2 ANQGSEA. This CDR3 spans 14 amino acids. The CDR3 DNA follows: TGCAGCGTTGAGGACTCCTTCGCGAACAATGAGCAGTTCTTC. This translates into CSVEDSFANNEQFF.

This rearrangement joins TRBV6-2 or TRBV6-3 to TRBJ2-5, with 10 bases lining up with TRBD2. Losses at the gene ends were 7 bases for V and 0 bases for J; bases not matched to a gene: 2. The CDR3 has 14 amino acids. The germline V gene has CDR1 MNHEY and CDR2 SVGEGT. The CDR3, as DNA: TGTGCCAGCAAGGGGACTAGCGACCAAGAGACCCAGTACTTC. This sequence encodes CASKGTSDQETQYF.

In its sample, this clonotype was seen a few times. At one end, the junction sequence differs from germline, possibly due to a read error. The chain carries TRBV12-3 or TRBV12-4 and TRBJ2-6; 8 positions match TRBD1. This CDR3 is built from 18 residues. CDR3 region: CASNPGQAGRSEANVLTF. The CDR3 region has the DNA TGTGCCAGCAACCCGGGACAGGCGGGACGCTCTGAGGCCAACGTCCTGACTTTC.

This clonotype was counted between two and nine times. This chain joins TRBV9 and TRBJ1-2; 7 positions match TRBD1. Germline loops: CDR1 SGDLS, CDR2 YYNGEE. The ends lost 0 bases at V and 8 bases at J; junction bases unmatched: 16. The CDR3 has 17 residues. This CDR3 reads CASSVGGQTQVWEGYTF. The CDR3 coding sequence is TGTGCCAGCAGCGTAGGGGGACAGACACAAGTTTGGGAGGGCTACACCTTC.

This clonotype was seen at least ten times. CDR3 nucleotide sequence: TGTGCCAGCAGCTTAGATCGGGGGGGTCAAGAGACCCAGTACTTC. Its protein product is CASSLDRGGQETQYF. The genes are TRBV7-2 and TRBJ2-5, with 8 bases identical to TRBD2. Losses at the gene ends were 1 base for V and 2 bases for J; bases not matched to a gene: 3. The CDR3 totals 15 residues. The germline V gene has CDR1 SGHTA and CDR2 FQGNSA.